This T cell receptor (beta chain) was identified in a study of T cell changes during pregnancy in multiple sclerosis. TCRdb's table, derived via immunoSEQ multiplex PCR, lists solely in-frame clones and lacks some. This table has tens of thousands of clones, roughly 92% appearing once. The source is a female donor with multiple sclerosis, enrolled in a pregnancy study. This sample comprised peripheral blood, obtained in the second trimester of pregnancy.

In DNA, the CDR3 is TGTGCCAGCAGACGCAGGACTAGCGGAACCTACGAGCAGTACTTC. This gives the protein CASRRRTSGTYEQYF. This chain joins TRBV28 and TRBJ2-7; TRBD2 matches at 10 bases. Looked up from germline, CDR1 is MDHEN and CDR2 is SYDVKM. The length of the CDR3 is 15 residues. Trimming took 6 bases from V and 2 from J; bases not matched to a gene: 7.